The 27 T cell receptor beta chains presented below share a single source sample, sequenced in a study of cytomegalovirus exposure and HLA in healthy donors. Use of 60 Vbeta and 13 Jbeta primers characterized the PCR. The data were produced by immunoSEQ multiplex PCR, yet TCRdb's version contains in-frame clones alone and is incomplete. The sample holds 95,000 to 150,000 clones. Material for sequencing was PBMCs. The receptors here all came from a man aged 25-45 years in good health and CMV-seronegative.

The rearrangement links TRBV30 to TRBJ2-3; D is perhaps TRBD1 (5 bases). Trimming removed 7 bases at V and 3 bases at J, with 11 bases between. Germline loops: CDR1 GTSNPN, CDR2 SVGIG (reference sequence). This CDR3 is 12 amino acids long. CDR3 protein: CASRRTTDTQYF. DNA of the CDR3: TGTGCCTCCCGCCGGACAACAGATACGCAGTATTTT.

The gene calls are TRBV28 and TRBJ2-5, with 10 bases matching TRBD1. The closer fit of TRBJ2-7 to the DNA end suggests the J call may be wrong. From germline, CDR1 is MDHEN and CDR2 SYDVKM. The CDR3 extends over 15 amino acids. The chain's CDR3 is CASSLTGTGVDEQYF. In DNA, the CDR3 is TGTGCCAGCAGTCTAACCGGGACAGGGGTCGACGAGCAGTACTTC.

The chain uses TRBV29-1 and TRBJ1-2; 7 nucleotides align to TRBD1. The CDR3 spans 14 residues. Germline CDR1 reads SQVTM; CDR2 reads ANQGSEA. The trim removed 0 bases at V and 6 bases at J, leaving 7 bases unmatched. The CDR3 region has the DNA TGCAGCGTTGAAGATAGGGGCGACAGGGATGGCTACACCTTC. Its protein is CSVEDRGDRDGYTF.

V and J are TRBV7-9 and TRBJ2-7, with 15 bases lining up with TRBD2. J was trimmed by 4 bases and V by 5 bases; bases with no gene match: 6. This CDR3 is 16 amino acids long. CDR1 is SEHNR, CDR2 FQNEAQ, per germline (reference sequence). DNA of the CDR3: TGTGCCAGCAGCCCCCGGACTAGCGGGAGGGAGTACGAGCAGTACTTC. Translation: CASSPRTSGREYEQYF.

CDR3 sequence reads: CASSPRTSGNTGELFF. DNA for the CDR3: TGTGCCAGCAGCCCCAGGACTAGCGGGAACACCGGGGAGCTGTTTTTT. The V call is TRBV5-4, the J call TRBJ2-2, with 10 positions matching TRBD2. The trim removed 4 bases at V and 1 base at J, leaving 4 bases unmatched. The CDR3 is 16 amino acids. Germline lookup yields CDR1 SGHNT and CDR2 YYREEE (reference sequence). The full variable domain, its missing parts supplied by reference TRBV5-4 and TRBJ2-2, is ETGVTQSPTHLIKTRGQQVTLRCSSQSGHNTVSWYQQALGQGPQFIFQYYREEENGRGNFPPRFSGLQFPNYSSELNVNALELDDSALYLCASSPRTSGNTGELFFGEGSRLTVL.

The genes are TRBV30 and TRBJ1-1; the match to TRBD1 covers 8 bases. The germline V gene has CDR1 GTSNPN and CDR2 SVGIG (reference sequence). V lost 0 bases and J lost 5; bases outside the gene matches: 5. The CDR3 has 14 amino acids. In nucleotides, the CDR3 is TGTGCCTGGAGTGTTAAGACAGGGGAAACTGAAGCTTTCTTT. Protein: CAWSVKTGETEAFF.

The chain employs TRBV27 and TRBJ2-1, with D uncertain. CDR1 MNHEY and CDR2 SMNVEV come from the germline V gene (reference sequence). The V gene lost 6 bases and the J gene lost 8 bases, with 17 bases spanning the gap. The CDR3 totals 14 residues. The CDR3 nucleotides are TGTGCCAGCAGCCGACCTAGTTTAGTTGATGAGCAGTTCTTC. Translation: CASSRPSLVDEQFF.

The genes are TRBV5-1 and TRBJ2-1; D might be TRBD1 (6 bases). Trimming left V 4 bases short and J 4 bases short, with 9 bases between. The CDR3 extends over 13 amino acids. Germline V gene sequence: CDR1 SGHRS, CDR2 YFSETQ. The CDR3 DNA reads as TGCGCCAGCAGCGCGACAGGTTACAATGAGCAGTTCTTC. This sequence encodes CASSATGYNEQFF.

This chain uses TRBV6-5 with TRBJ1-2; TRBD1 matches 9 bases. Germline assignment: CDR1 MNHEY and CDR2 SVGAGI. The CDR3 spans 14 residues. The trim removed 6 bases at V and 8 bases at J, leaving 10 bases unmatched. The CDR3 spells CASRTLTGGLGYTF. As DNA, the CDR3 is TGTGCCAGCAGAACACTTACAGGGGGCTTGGGCTACACCTTC.

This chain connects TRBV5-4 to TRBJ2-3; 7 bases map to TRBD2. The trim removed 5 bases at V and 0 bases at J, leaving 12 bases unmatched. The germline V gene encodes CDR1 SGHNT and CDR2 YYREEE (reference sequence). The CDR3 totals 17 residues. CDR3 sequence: CASRGAGSSPSTDTQYF. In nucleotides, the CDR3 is TGTGCCAGCAGGGGAGCGGGGTCCTCTCCGAGCACAGATACGCAGTATTTT.

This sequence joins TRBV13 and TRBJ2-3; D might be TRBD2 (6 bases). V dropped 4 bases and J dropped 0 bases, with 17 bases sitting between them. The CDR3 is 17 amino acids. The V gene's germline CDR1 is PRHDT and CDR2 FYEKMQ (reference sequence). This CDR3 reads CASSSYFGRDSTDTQYF. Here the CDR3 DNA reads TGTGCCAGCAGCTCCTATTTCGGGCGGGATAGCACAGATACGCAGTATTTT.

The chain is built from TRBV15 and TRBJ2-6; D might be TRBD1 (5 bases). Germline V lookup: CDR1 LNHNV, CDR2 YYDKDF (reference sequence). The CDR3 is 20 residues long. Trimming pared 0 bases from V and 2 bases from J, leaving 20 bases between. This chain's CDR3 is CATSRDRLRNRRTGANVLTF. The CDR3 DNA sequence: TGTGCCACCAGCAGAGATCGACTGAGGAACAGGCGTACTGGGGCCAACGTCCTGACTTTC.

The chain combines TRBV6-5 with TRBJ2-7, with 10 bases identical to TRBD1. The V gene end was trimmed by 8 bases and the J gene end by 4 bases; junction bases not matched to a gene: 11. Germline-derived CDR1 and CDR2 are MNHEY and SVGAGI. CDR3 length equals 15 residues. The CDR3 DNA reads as TGTGCCAGCCGGGGTGGGACAGGGGAATCTTACGAGCAGTACTTC. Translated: CASRGGTGESYEQYF.

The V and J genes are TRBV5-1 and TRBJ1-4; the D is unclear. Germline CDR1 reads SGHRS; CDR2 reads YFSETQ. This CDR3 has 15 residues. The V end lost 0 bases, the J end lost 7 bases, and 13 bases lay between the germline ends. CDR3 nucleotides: TGCGCCAGCAGCTTGGAGGCGGGTTGGGGTGAAAAACTGTTTTTT. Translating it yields CASSLEAGWGEKLFF.

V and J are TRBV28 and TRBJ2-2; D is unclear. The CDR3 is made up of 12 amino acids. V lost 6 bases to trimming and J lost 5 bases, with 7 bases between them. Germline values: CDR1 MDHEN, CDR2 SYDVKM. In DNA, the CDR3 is TGTGCCAGCAGACTAACTACCGGGGAGCTGTTTTTT. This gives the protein CASRLTTGELFF.

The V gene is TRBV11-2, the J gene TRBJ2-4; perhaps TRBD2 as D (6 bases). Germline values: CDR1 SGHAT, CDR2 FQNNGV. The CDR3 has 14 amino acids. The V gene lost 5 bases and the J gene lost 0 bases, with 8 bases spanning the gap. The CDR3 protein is CASSHGRAKNIQYF. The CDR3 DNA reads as TGTGCCAGCAGCCACGGGAGAGCCAAAAACATTCAGTACTTC. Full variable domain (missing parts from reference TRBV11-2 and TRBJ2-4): EAGVAQSPRYKIIEKRQSVAFWCNPISGHATLYWYQQILGQGPKLLIQFQNNGVVDDSQLPKDRFSAERLKGVDSTLKIQPAKLEDSAVYLCASSHGRAKNIQYFGAGTRLSVL.

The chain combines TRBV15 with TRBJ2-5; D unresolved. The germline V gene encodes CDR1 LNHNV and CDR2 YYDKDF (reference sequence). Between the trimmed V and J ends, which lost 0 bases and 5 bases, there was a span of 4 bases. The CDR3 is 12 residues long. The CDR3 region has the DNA TGTGCCACCAGCAGAGATCGTGAGACCCAGTACTTC. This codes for CATSRDRETQYF. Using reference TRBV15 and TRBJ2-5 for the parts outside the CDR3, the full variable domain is DAMVIQNPRYQVTQFGKPVTLSCSQTLNHNVMYWYQQKSSQAPKLLFHYYDKDFNNEADTPDNFQSRRPNTSFCFLDIRSPGLGDTAMYLCATSRDRETQYFGPGTRLLVL.

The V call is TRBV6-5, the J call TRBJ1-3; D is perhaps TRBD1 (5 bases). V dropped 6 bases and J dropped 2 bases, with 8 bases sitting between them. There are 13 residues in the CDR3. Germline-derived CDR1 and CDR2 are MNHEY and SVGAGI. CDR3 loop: CASSHRTGNTIYF. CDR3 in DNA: TGTGCCAGCAGCCACAGGACTGGAAACACCATATATTTT.

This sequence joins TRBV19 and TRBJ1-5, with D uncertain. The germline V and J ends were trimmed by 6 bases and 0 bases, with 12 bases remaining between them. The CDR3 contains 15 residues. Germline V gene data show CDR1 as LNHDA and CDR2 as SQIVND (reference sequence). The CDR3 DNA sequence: TGTGCCAGTAGATGGTCGGCAGGTAGCAATCAGCCCCAGCATTTT. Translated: CASRWSAGSNQPQHF.

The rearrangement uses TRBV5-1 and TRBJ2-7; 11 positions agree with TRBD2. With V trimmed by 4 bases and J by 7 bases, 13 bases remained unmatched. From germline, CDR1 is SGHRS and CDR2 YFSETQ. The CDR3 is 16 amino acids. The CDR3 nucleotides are TGCGCCAGCAGCACCACCTCTAGCGGGGGGTTGGGGGAGCAGTACTTC. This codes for CASSTTSSGGLGEQYF.

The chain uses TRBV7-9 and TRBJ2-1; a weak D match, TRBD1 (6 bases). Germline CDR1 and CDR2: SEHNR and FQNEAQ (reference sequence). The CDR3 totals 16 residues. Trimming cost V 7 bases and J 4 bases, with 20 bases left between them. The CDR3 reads CASTTFRGSSYNEQFF. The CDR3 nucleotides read TGTGCCAGCACCACTTTCAGGGGATCGAGTTACAATGAGCAGTTCTTC.

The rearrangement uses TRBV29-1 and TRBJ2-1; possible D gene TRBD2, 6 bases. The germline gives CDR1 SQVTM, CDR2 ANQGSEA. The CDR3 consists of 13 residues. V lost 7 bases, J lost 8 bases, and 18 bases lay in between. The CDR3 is CSASPRETYEQFF. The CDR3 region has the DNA TGCAGCGCCTCACCCCGGGAGACCTATGAGCAGTTCTTC.

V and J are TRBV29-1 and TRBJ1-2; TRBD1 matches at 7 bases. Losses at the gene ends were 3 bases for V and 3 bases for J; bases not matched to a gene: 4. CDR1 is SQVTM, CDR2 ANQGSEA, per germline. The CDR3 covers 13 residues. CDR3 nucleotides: TGCAGCGTTGAGAGGGGGCTCGACTATGGCTACACCTTC. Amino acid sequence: CSVERGLDYGYTF. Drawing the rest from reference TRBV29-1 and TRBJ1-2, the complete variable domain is SAVISQKPSRDICQRGTSLTIQCQVDSQVTMMFWYRQQPGQSLTLIATANQGSEATYESGFVIDKFPISRPNLTFSTLTVSNMSPEDSSIYLCSVERGLDYGYTFGSGTRLTVV.

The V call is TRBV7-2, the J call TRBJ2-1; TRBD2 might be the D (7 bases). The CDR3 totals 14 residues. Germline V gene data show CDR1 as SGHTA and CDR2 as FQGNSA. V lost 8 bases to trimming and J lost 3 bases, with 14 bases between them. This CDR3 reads CASRPGGYYNEQFF. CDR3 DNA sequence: TGTGCCAGCCGACCGGGGGGCTACTACAATGAGCAGTTCTTC.

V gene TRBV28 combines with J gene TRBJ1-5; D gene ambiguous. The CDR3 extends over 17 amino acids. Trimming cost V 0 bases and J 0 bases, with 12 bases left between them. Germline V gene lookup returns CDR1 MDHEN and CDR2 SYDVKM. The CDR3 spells CASSLWGRENSNQPQHF. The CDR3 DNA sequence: TGTGCCAGCAGTTTATGGGGCAGAGAAAATAGCAATCAGCCCCAGCATTTT.

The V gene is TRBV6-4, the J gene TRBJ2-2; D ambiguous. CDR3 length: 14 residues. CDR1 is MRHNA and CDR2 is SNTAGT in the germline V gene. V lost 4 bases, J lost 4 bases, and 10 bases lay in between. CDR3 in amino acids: CASSASPGTGELFF. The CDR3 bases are TGTGCCAGCAGTGCCTCCCCAGGCACCGGGGAGCTGTTTTTT.

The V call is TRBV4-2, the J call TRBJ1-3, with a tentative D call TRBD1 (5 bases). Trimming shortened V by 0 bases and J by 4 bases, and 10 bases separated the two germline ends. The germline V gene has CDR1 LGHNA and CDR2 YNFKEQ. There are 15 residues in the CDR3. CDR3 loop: CASSQDSGYGNTIYF. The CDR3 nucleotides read TGTGCCAGCAGCCAAGATTCAGGGTACGGAAACACCATATATTTT.